This T cell receptor beta chain comes out of a study of CD8 T cells in ankylosing spondylitis. Per germline, CDR1 LGHDT and CDR2 YNNKEL (reference sequence). V lost 0 bases to trimming and J lost 5 bases; unmatched junction nucleotides: 5. CDR3 size: 15 residues. Many counts were recorded for this clonotype. TCRdb re-derived calls from the 5' RACE reads in MiXCR, one entry per CDR3 protein. The sample holds fewer than 350,000 distinct CDR3 sequences, around 10% seen once. The sequence came from a female donor with ankylosing spondylitis or in good health (not recorded which). The chain employs TRBV3-1 and TRBJ2-5; 8 nucleotides line up with TRBD2. Sequenced: blood, either unsorted or a sorted T cell fraction (not recorded which). The CDR3 DNA reads as TGTGCCAGCAGCCAAGATAAGCGGGAGAGGGAGACCCAGTACTTC. Translated: CASSQDKRERETQYF.